Below, 20 T cell receptor beta chains from the same sample are listed, as sequenced in a study of cytomegalovirus exposure and HLA in healthy donors. PCR was performed using 60 Vbeta and 13 Jbeta primers. TCRdb's copy holds only in-frame clones and misses some; the assay was immunoSEQ multiplex PCR. Here the sample spans over 150,000 clones, less than 80% being singletons. Sequenced: PBMCs. Every receptor here comes from a man aged 40-49 years in good health and CMV-seronegative.

The chain uses TRBV5-4 and TRBJ2-5; TRBD2 aligns across 8 bases. V trimming: 4 bases; J trimming: 5 bases; junction bases outside the gene matches: 10. Germline values: CDR1 SGHNT, CDR2 YYREEE (reference sequence). CDR3 length: 15 amino acids. In DNA form, the CDR3 reads TGTGCCAGCAGCACCAGCGGGGGCCCTATGGAGACCCAGTACTTC. Translation gives CASSTSGGPMETQYF.

This chain connects TRBV5-6 to TRBJ2-5, with 13 bases identical to TRBD2. Germline trimming cut 2 bases from V and 5 bases from J; bases unmatched to any gene: 6. The CDR3 totals 16 residues. Germline V gene data show CDR1 as SGHDT and CDR2 as YYEEEE. The chain's CDR3 is CASSLLAGGPGETQYF. DNA for the CDR3: TGTGCCAGCAGCTTACTAGCGGGGGGGCCCGGTGAGACCCAGTACTTC.

The CDR3 spells CASSIGSPGGANVLTF. As DNA, the CDR3 is TGTGCCAGTAGTATAGGCTCCCCCGGGGGGGCCAACGTCCTGACTTTC. The gene calls are TRBV19 and TRBJ2-6; the D is unclear. The CDR3 runs to 16 residues. Trimming removed 1 base at V and 4 bases at J, with 11 bases between. Germline CDR1 is LNHDA and CDR2 is SQIVND (reference sequence).

The chain employs TRBV5-1 and TRBJ2-7, with TRBD1 matching over 8 bases. The CDR3 extends over 15 amino acids. The germline V gene has CDR1 SGHRS and CDR2 YFSETQ. J lost 2 bases, V lost 4 bases, and 8 bases had no gene match. The CDR3, as DNA: TGCGCCAGCAGCCCCCCGGGGACAGGCGCCTACGAGCAGTACTTC. The encoded protein is CASSPPGTGAYEQYF. Full variable domain (missing parts from reference TRBV5-1 and TRBJ2-7): KAGVTQTPRYLIKTRGQQVTLSCSPISGHRSVSWYQQTPGQGLQFLFEYFSETQRNKGNFPGRFSGRQFSNSRSEMNVSTLELGDSALYLCASSPPGTGAYEQYFGPGTRLTVT.

The chain couples TRBV5-1 to TRBJ2-5, with D tentatively TRBD2 (6 bases). V lost 4 bases, J lost 4 bases, and 17 bases lay in between. Per germline, CDR1 SGHRS and CDR2 YFSETQ. This CDR3 region has 15 residues. CDR3 residues: CASSLEGTGLETQYF. The CDR3 DNA is TGCGCCAGCAGCCTGGAGGGAACCGGACTAGAGACCCAGTACTTC.

In this sample, this clone turned up a few times. The chain uses TRBV7-2 and TRBJ2-3; TRBD1 might be the D (6 bases). There are 13 residues in the CDR3. V lost 6 bases to trimming and J lost 5 bases, with 12 bases between them. Germline assignment: CDR1 SGHTA and CDR2 FQGNSA. CDR3 region: CASRTVGGDTQYF. CDR3 DNA sequence: TGTGCCAGCAGGACGGTAGGGGGAGATACGCAGTATTTT.

This chain connects TRBV15 to TRBJ1-5, with D unresolved. CDR1 and CDR2 (germline): LNHNV, YYDKDF (reference sequence). This CDR3 contains 15 residues. V lost 2 bases, J lost 6 bases, and 14 bases lay in between. The CDR3 region is CATSRWEQVSQPQHF. As DNA, the CDR3 is TGTGCCACCAGCAGATGGGAGCAAGTGAGTCAGCCCCAGCATTTT.

CDR3 sequence reads: CASSLGRDNSPLHF. Written as DNA, the CDR3 is TGCGCCAGCAGCTTGGGTCGGGATAATTCACCCCTCCACTTT. The chain is built from TRBV5-1 and TRBJ1-6; D is undetermined. This CDR3 contains 14 residues. V dropped 0 bases and J dropped 5 bases, with 6 bases sitting between them. Germline CDR1 SGHRS, CDR2 YFSETQ.

The chain has TRBV19 and TRBJ2-7; 7 positions match TRBD1. The CDR3 length is 14 residues. CDR1 is LNHDA and CDR2 is SQIVND in the germline V gene (reference sequence). The J segment lost 3 bases and the V segment lost 5 bases, leaving 7 bases of the junction unmatched. In DNA, the CDR3 is TGTGCCAGTAGTTACCTCAACAGGGGCTACGAGCAGTACTTC. This gives the protein CASSYLNRGYEQYF.

The CDR3 reads CSVEVRDSGGRTDTQYF. DNA for the CDR3: TGCAGCGTTGAAGTAAGGGACAGCGGGGGCCGCACAGATACGCAGTATTTT. The V call is TRBV29-1, the J call TRBJ2-3; D might be TRBD2 (8 bases). Trimming stripped 1 base from V and 1 base from J, with 18 bases between. The CDR3 is 17 residues long. CDR1 and CDR2 from the germline V gene are SQVTM and ANQGSEA.

On this clone itself: One junction end does not reproduce the germline sequence, and a read error may be involved. V is TRBV7-8 and J is TRBJ1-5, with TRBD1 identical over 12 bases. This CDR3 is built from 18 residues. Germline CDR1 SGHVS, CDR2 FQNEAQ. The CDR3 coding sequence is TGTGCCAGCAGCCCCGGGACAGGGGGCCTGTCTAGCAGTCAGCCCCAGCATTTT. This sequence encodes CASSPGTGGLSSSQPQHF.

V and J are TRBV2 and TRBJ2-7, with TRBD2 matching over 7 bases. Germline CDR1 is SNHLY and CDR2 is FYNNEI. There are 12 residues in the CDR3. Unmatched junction bases numbered 4, after V lost 9 bases and J lost 2 bases. CDR3 sequence: CASGGVPYEQYF. The CDR3 DNA reads as TGTGCCAGTGGGGGGGTTCCCTACGAGCAGTACTTC.

The chain recombines TRBV28 with TRBJ1-5, with a possible D match to TRBD1 (5 bases). The V end lost 3 bases, the J end lost 4 bases, and 10 bases lay between the germline ends. The CDR3 has 14 residues. Germline assignment: CDR1 MDHEN and CDR2 SYDVKM. The CDR3 region is CASSFSPGNQPQHF. Written as DNA, the CDR3 is TGTGCCAGCAGTTTTTCTCCAGGGAATCAGCCCCAGCATTTT. The full variable domain, completed using reference TRBV28 and TRBJ1-5, is DVKVTQSSRYLVKRTGEKVFLECVQDMDHENMFWYRQDPGLGLRLIYFSYDVKMKEKGDIPEGYSVSREKKERFSLILESASTNQTSMYLCASSFSPGNQPQHFGDGTRLSIL.

The V and J genes are TRBV6-1 and TRBJ1-5; D ambiguous. Germline V gives CDR1 MNHNS, CDR2 SASEGT. The CDR3 sequence is 15 residues long. Trimming pared 0 bases from V and 6 bases from J, leaving 12 bases between. The CDR3 protein is CASSEAATLGQPQHF. CDR3 nucleotide sequence: TGTGCCAGCAGTGAAGCGGCGACTCTCGGTCAGCCCCAGCATTTT.

The chain has TRBV5-1 and TRBJ1-1, with 8 positions matching TRBD1. The CDR3 has 17 amino acids. Per the germline V gene, CDR1 is SGHRS and CDR2 is YFSETQ. Trimming at V came to 0 bases and at J to 1 base, leaving 8 bases not matched to a gene. Written as DNA, the CDR3 is TGCGCCAGCAGCTTGGATCCCCCAGGGGGCACGAACACTGAAGCTTTCTTT. Translating gives CASSLDPPGGTNTEAFF.

The CDR3 loop is CASSLGWGGNYGYTF. DNA for the CDR3: TGTGCCAGCAGCCTTGGATGGGGGGGCAACTATGGCTACACCTTC. The chain recombines TRBV28 with TRBJ1-2, with a tentative D call TRBD1 (6 bases). V was clipped by 6 bases and J by 2 bases, with 16 bases between them. The CDR3 spans 15 residues. Germline V gives CDR1 MDHEN, CDR2 SYDVKM.

This sequence joins TRBV28 and TRBJ1-6, with a tentative D call TRBD1 (5 bases). Trimming cost V 8 bases and J 4 bases, with 9 bases left between them. Germline V gene data show CDR1 as MDHEN and CDR2 as SYDVKM. CDR3 length: 13 amino acids. The CDR3 spells CASRGSYNSPLHF. The CDR3 region has the DNA TGTGCCAGCCGGGGGTCATATAATTCACCCCTCCACTTT.

The chain carries TRBV7-3 and TRBJ2-1; 8 bases align to TRBD2. After removal of 4 bases from V and 0 bases from J, the junction contained 5 bases not matched to a gene. This CDR3 contains 16 residues. The germline V gene has CDR1 SGHTA and CDR2 FQGTGA. This CDR3 is CASSSQRGSSYNEQFF. The CDR3 DNA sequence: TGTGCCAGCAGCTCCCAGCGGGGGAGCTCCTACAATGAGCAGTTCTTC.

Of note for this clone: Other nucleotide sequences from this sample produce the same CDR3. The V gene is TRBV30, the J gene TRBJ2-3, with D perhaps TRBD1 (6 bases). Trimming pared 0 bases from V and 6 bases from J, leaving 7 bases between. CDR1 GTSNPN and CDR2 SVGIG come from the germline V gene (reference sequence). CDR3 length: 12 residues. CDR3 protein: CAWSVQGDTQYF. CDR3 DNA sequence: TGTGCCTGGAGTGTACAGGGTGATACGCAGTATTTT.

The chain couples TRBV27 to TRBJ2-7; tentatively, D is TRBD2 (6 bases). The CDR3 consists of 13 residues. V was trimmed by 5 bases and J by 3 bases, leaving 11 bases between them. Germline V gene data show CDR1 as MNHEY and CDR2 as SMNVEV (reference sequence). This CDR3 reads CASSRGTVYEQYF. CDR3 sequence (DNA): TGTGCCAGCAGTCGCGGGACCGTCTACGAGCAGTACTTC.